One T cell receptor (beta chain) is described in this entry. Its specific antigen is unknown. No clone much larger than this one lies a single base away; base qualities are absent. Trimming costs V 7 bases and J 1 base, and their ends lie 13 bases apart. CDR1 and CDR2, looked up from the germline V gene, are MDHEN and SYDVKM. The CDR3 spans 14 residues, from the cysteine through the phenylalanine. Of all the DNA, just the CDR3 is kept, 42 bases in frame from base 1. TCRbeta CDR3 regions were amplified from genomic DNA by means of the immunoSEQ Assay, a bias-controlled multiplex PCR. For the original study's pipeline: The number of nucleated cells in each sample was estimated from the amplification of reference gene primers within the assay. To quantify the absolute abundance of each unique TCRbeta CDR3 rearrangement, sequence reads were collapsed and filtered. Productive Simpson clonality was computed per sample as the square root of Simpson's diversity index over productive rearrangements. The table comes from immuneACCESS by way of TCRdb, which keeps in-frame sequences with V and J called. Part of the clones is missing from these tables; in studies checked, under half for an unresolved V gene and the rest for unknown reasons. That table is the source of V, J and clone size, and D and trimming were worked out from the DNA. This sample holds 200,000 to 250,000 clones; 75% to 90% were observed only once. The ten biggest clones cover 7% to 10% of the sample.

The data are from a study of blood T cell repertoires in COVID-19 (dated by TCRdb to about 2020). With regard to the full study: Samples from collaborators originated in the United States, Italy and Spain and spanned both the acute and convalescent phases of COVID-19. Deeply sampled blood TCRbeta repertoires from subjects exposed to, actively infected with, or recovered from COVID-19 were included in the dataset. The material from the prospective study consisted of cDNA or gDNA derived from T cells, B-cell-depleted T cells, or PBMCs. Where available, HLA class I and class II types were taken from metadata supplied by the sample provider and were not determined by assay-based typing. Nearly every sample came with metadata listing a de-identified subject ID, COVID-19 status, age in years and sex. A freely available public database, intended as a resource for researchers studying the immune response to SARS-CoV-2, is where the repertoires were released. Samples came from the ongoing ImmuneRACE study (first 160 participants) plus 1,254 subjects from 6 global collaborators.

At one collaborating source in Seattle, patients were enrolled during active infection and were followed longitudinally through the course of disease. The collaborating institutions used their own protocols to collect whole blood in K2EDTA tubes. For TCRbeta analysis, collaborators shipped samples in one of three forms: frozen whole blood, isolated PBMCs, or DNA extracted from either of those sample types. General study outcomes and caveats: The amount of clinical and demographic metadata varied by source and participant and was provided uncurated.

The clonotype comes from a woman of 80 years or more with COVID-19, enrolled during active disease. The chain links TRBV28 with TRBJ1-2, with TRBD1 as a weak D call on 6 bases. The specimen was peripheral blood. Here the CDR3 is given as CASNSGTHNYGYTF. In nucleotides, the sequence is TGTGCCAGCAACAGCGGGACACATAACTATGGCTACACCTTC.